This T cell receptor beta chain was documented in a study of blood T cell repertoires in COVID-19. At the level of the study: Researchers got acute and convalescent COVID-19 samples from the United States, Italy and Spain. Sample material is recorded as cDNA or gDNA derived from T cells, B-cell-depleted T cells, or PBMCs.

Germline V lookup: CDR1 MNHEY, CDR2 SMNVEV (reference sequence). CDR3 length: 13 residues. V was clipped by 8 bases and J by 7 bases; unmatched bases: 5. As processed by the authors: Estimated nucleated cell counts came from reference gene primer amplification. Measured with immunoSEQ multiplex PCR; TCRdb has only the in-frame clones, and not every one. V, J and clone size reflect that table, while D and trimming were determined from the DNA. This sample has under 100,000 clones, with around 87% found just once. V usage is TRBV27 and J usage is TRBJ1-6; 7 bases are shared with TRBD1. The sample taken for sequencing was peripheral blood. The source of this sequence is a human donor in a cohort sampled during active COVID-19. CDR3 nucleotides: TGTGCCAGCTCGGACAGGTCGAATTCACCCCTCCACTTT. Translation gives CASSDRSNSPLHF.